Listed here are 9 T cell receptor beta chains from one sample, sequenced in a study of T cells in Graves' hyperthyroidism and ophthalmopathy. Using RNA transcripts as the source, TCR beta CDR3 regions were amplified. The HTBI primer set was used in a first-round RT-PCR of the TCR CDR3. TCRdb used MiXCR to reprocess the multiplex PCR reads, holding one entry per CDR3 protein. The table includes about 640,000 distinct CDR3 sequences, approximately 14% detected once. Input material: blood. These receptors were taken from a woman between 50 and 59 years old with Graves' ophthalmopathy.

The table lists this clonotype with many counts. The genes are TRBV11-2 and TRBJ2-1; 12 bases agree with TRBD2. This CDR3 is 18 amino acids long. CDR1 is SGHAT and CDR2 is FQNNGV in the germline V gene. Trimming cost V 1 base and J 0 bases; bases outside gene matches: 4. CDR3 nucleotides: TGTGCCAGCAGCTTAGGGGCTAGCGGGAGGGCCTCCTACAATGAGCAGTTCTTC. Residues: CASSLGASGRASYNEQFF.

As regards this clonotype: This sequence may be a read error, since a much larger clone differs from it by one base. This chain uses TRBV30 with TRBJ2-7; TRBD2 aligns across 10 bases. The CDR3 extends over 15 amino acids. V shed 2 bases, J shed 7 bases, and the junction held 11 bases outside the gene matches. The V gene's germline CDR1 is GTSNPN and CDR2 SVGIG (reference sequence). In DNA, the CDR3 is TGTGCCTGGAGTCCCGGGACTAGCGAGGTCAATGAGCAGTACTTC. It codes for CAWSPGTSEVNEQYF.

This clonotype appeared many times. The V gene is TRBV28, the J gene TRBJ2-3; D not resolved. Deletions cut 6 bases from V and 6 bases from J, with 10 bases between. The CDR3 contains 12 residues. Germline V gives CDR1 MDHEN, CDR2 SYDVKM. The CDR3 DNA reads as TGTGCCAGCAGCAGCCCGGGTGATACGCAGTATTTT. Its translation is CASSSPGDTQYF. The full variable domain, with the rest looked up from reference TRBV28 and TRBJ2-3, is DVKVTQSSRYLVKRTGEKVFLECVQDMDHENMFWYRQDPGLGLRLIYFSYDVKMKEKGDIPEGYSVSREKKERFSLILESASTNQTSMYLCASSSPGDTQYFGPGTRLTVL.

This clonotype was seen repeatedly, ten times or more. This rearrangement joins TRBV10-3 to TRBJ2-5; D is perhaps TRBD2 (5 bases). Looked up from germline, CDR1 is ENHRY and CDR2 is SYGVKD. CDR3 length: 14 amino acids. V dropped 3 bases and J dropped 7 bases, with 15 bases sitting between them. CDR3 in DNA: TGTGCCATCAGTGAAGAGCGGCACCTAGGGACCCAGTACTTC. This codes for CAISEERHLGTQYF.

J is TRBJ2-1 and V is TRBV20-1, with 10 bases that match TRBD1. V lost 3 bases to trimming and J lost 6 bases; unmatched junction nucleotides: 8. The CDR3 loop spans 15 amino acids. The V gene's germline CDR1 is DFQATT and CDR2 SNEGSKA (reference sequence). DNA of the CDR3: TGCAGTGCTAGCCGTTCGGACAGGGGGTCCAATGAGCAGTTCTTC. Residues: CSASRSDRGSNEQFF.

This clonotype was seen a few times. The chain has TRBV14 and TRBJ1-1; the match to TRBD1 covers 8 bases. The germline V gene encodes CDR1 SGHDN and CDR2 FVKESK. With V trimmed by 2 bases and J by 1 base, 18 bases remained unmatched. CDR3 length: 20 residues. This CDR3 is CASSQLLTIGTGGGNTEAFF. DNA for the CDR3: TGTGCCAGCAGCCAATTGCTTACAATCGGTACAGGGGGAGGGAACACTGAAGCTTTCTTT.

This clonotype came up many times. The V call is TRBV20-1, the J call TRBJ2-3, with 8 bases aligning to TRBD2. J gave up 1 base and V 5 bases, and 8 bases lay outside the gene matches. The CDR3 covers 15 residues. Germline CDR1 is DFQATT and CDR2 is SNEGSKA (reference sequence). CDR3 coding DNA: TGCAGTGCTGAGGTAGCGGGGCTTCGCACAGATACGCAGTATTTT. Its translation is CSAEVAGLRTDTQYF.

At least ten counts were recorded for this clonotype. The CDR3 DNA follows: TGTGCCAGCAGTTACGGCCTTAGCGGGAGTCGAGAGACCCAGTACTTC. This translates into CASSYGLSGSRETQYF. The J gene is TRBJ2-5, the V gene TRBV6-1; 9 positions match TRBD2. J was trimmed by 4 bases and V by 5 bases; bases with no gene match: 11. The CDR3 has 16 amino acids. Per the germline V gene, CDR1 is MNHNS and CDR2 is SASEGT.

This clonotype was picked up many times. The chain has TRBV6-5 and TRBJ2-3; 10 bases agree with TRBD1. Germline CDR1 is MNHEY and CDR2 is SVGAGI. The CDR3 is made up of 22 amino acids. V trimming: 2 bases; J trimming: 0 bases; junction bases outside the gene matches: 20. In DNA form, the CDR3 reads TGTGCCAGCAGTTACGTCCCCGGGACAGGGGCCGATTACGCTTCTAGCACAGATACGCAGTATTTT. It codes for CASSYVPGTGADYASSTDTQYF.